This TCR beta chain was sequenced in a study of T cells expressing NK-cell markers. Looking at the study overall: Seven of eight sequenced donors tested HCMV-seropositive; one tested seronegative.

Notes on the study in general: CD8+ T cells in 5 or 6 donors included dominant NKG2C+ clonotypes at about 1.0-8%.

Comments on this clonotype: Antigen unknown.

Germline CDR1 SGHRS, CDR2 YFSETQ. The CDR3 totals 16 residues. 5'RACE template switching with UMIs generated TCR beta cDNA. Each CDR3 protein gets one entry in TCRdb, which reprocessed the 5' RACE reads and gives no DNA. The table lists under 600,000 distinct CDR3 sequences. This receptor was taken from a woman aged 45-65 years in good health. The sample taken for sequencing was blood T cells: a sorted CD56 or NKG2C T cell subset, CD4+ or CD8+ T cells, or bulk PBMC T cells (not recorded which). The V gene is TRBV5-1, the J gene TRBJ1-5; absent DNA, TCRdb's TRBD1 call cannot be checked. CDR3 in amino acids: CASSYSGGSGNQPQHF.